Below are 24 T cell receptor beta chains sequenced from a single sample in a study of T cell clonality in common variable immunodeficiency. Clones were read by immunoSEQ multiplex PCR, and TCRdb kept only the in-frame ones, dropping some. The sample has around 45,000 clones, none seen only once; the top ten hold approximately 3%. The source material was peripheral blood mononuclear cells. Receptors originate from a person aged 18 to 70 in good health.

This clone was found many times. The CDR3 goes on 3 residues after the read ends, and that part is filled in from the germline J gene. The V call is TRBV5-4, the J call TRBJ1-2; D uncertain. From germline, CDR1 is SGHNT and CDR2 YYREEE (reference sequence). This CDR3 region has 11 residues. The covered CDR3 bases are TGTGCCAGCAGCTCGTCAGGTTTC. Its protein product is CASSSSGF. In full, the CDR3 is CASSSSGFYTF.

This clone has ten or more counts. From the germline J gene comes the end of the CDR3, since the read stops 3 residues before it. V and J are TRBV6-1 and TRBJ2-3; 8 positions agree with TRBD2. Germline V CDR1 and CDR2: MNHNS, SASEGT. V was clipped by 4 bases and J by 3 bases; unmatched bases: 9. The CDR3 has 16 residues. The CDR3 bases that were read are TGTGCCAGCAGTGCGGGGACTAGTCCCGAAACAGATACG. This codes for CASSAGTSPETDT. The entire CDR3 protein reads CASSAGTSPETDTQYF.

Many counts were recorded for this clone. The read gets to within 3 residues of the CDR3 end, and the germline J gene fills in the rest. This chain joins TRBV7-6 and TRBJ1-1, with D maybe TRBD1 (6 bases). Per the germline V gene, CDR1 is SGHVS and CDR2 is FNYEAQ. The CDR3 sequence is 14 residues long. V was cut by 3 bases and J by 3 bases, with 11 bases left in between. Partial CDR3 DNA: TGTGCCAGCAGCTTGGACAGCACAGACACTGAA. Its protein product is CASSLDSTDTE. The full CDR3 reads CASSLDSTDTEAFF.

This clone was observed many times. From the germline J gene comes the end of the CDR3, since the read stops 3 residues before it. The chain recombines TRBV29-1 with TRBJ1-1; a weak D match, TRBD1 (6 bases). This CDR3 has 13 residues. Germline loops: CDR1 SQVTM, CDR2 ANQGSEA. V lost 5 bases to trimming and J lost 0 bases, with 10 bases between them. The DNA read from the CDR3 is TGCAGCGTTAGGAGGACAGTGAACACTGAA. As protein: CSVRRTVNTE. The entire CDR3 reads CSVRRTVNTEAFF.

Many counts were recorded for this clone. CDR3 amino acids: CASTGGPATYNEQFF. CDR3 bases read: TGTGCCAGCACGGGCGGGCCCGCTACCTACAATGAG. The gene calls are TRBV2 and TRBJ2-1, with D possibly matching TRBD2 (5 bases). The sequenced fragment ends 3 residues before the CDR3 boundary, so the rest is inferred from the germline J gene. The V end was cut by 7 bases, the J end by 2 bases, with 15 bases between. Germline-derived CDR1 and CDR2 are SNHLY and FYNNEI. This CDR3 spans 15 amino acids.

This clone has just a few counts. The read comes to an end 3 residues before the CDR3 does, leaving the germline J gene to fill in the end. V and J are TRBV30 and TRBJ2-4; D is perhaps TRBD1 (5 bases). Germline V lookup: CDR1 GTSNPN, CDR2 SVGIG (reference sequence). The CDR3 sequence is 14 residues long. CDR3 bases read: TGTGCCTGGAGTGTAAGACCCGTAATTGGGGCT. It is translated as CAWSVRPVIGA. From start to end, the CDR3 is CAWSVRPVIGAQYF.

This clone was seen repeatedly, ten times or more. The read is 3 residues too short to cover the CDR3 end, so that end is filled in from the germline J gene. The J gene is TRBJ1-1, the V gene TRBV19; 9 bases match TRBD1. This CDR3 region has 14 residues. Trimming took 8 bases from V and 3 from J; bases not matched to a gene: 7. Germline assignment: CDR1 LNHDA and CDR2 SQIVND (reference sequence). The covered CDR3 bases are TGTGCCAGTTCCCGGACAGGGGAGTACACTGAA. It is translated as CASSRTGEYTE. The entire CDR3 protein reads CASSRTGEYTEAFF.

The table lists this clone with many counts. The CDR3 reads CASRSGTSVYEQYF. The part of the CDR3 DNA that was read is TGCGCCAGCAGGTCCGGGACTAGCGTCTACGAG. The rearrangement links TRBV5-1 to TRBJ2-7; 10 bases map to TRBD2. Sequencing ends 3 residues short of the CDR3 end; the germline J gene provides the rest. The CDR3 length is 14 residues. The ends lost 5 bases at V and 3 bases at J; junction bases unmatched: 5. Germline V gene lookup returns CDR1 SGHRS and CDR2 YFSETQ.

The table lists this clone with many counts. The CDR3 end lies 3 residues beyond the end of the read and is filled in from the germline J gene. The rearrangement uses TRBV19 and TRBJ1-4; 10 nucleotides line up with TRBD1. CDR1 is LNHDA and CDR2 is SQIVND in the germline V gene (reference sequence). The CDR3 length is 16 residues. The V gene end was trimmed by 4 bases and the J gene end by 5 bases; junction bases not matched to a gene: 7. Partial CDR3 DNA: TGTGCCAGTAGTAAACTACCGGGACAGGGGAATGAAAAA. Its protein is CASSKLPGQGNEK. The whole CDR3 region reads CASSKLPGQGNEKLFF.

At least ten counts were recorded for this clone. The CDR3 end is not reached by the read, which stops 3 residues before it; the germline J gene fills it in. The rearrangement joins TRBV7-6 to TRBJ1-1, with 7 positions matching TRBD1. CDR3 length equals 13 residues. Germline assignment: CDR1 SGHVS and CDR2 FNYEAQ. The part of the CDR3 DNA that was read is TGTGCCAGCAGCTTACGGGTGACAGGGCGG. Residues: CASSLRVTGR. The whole CDR3 sequence is CASSLRVTGRAFF.

This clone occurred many times. Here the CDR3 reads CASTRQGNTEAFF. The CDR3 DNA, read in part, is TGTGCCAGCACCCGACAGGGGAACACTGAA. The chain combines TRBV2 with TRBJ1-1, with 7 bases that match TRBD1. The read terminates 3 residues ahead of where the CDR3 ends, so the germline J gene completes it. Germline lookup yields CDR1 SNHLY and CDR2 FYNNEI. The CDR3 spans 13 residues. With V trimmed by 7 bases and J by 1 base, 3 bases remained unmatched.

This clone has just a few counts. The read terminates 3 residues before the CDR3 end, so the remaining end is supplied by the germline J gene. The rearrangement links TRBV19 to TRBJ1-5; the match to TRBD1 covers 8 bases. The CDR3 length is 16 residues. The ends lost 6 bases at V and 7 bases at J; junction bases unmatched: 14. From germline, CDR1 is LNHDA and CDR2 SQIVND (reference sequence). The CDR3 reads CASRTLLRGLEQPQHF. The CDR3 bases that were read are TGTGCCAGTAGAACCTTACTCAGGGGGCTTGAGCAGCCC.

This clone showed up just a few times. Read coverage stops 3 residues before the CDR3 terminus; the germline J gene supplies the remainder. The genes are TRBV19 and TRBJ2-1; TRBD2 matches at 9 bases. The germline V gene has CDR1 LNHDA and CDR2 SQIVND (reference sequence). The V and J ends lost 3 bases and 7 bases, in that order; junction bases with no gene match: 7. This CDR3 contains 15 residues. CDR3 sequence: CASSMVSGRGNEQFF. The sequenced CDR3 bases are TGTGCCAGTAGTATGGTTAGCGGGAGAGGGAATGAG.

This clone came up many times. The DNA ends 3 residues before the CDR3 does, and the rest of the CDR3 is filled in from the germline J gene. V and J are TRBV7-2 and TRBJ2-5; D unresolved. V was clipped by 5 bases and J by 5 bases, with 18 bases between them. Germline CDR1 SGHTA, CDR2 FQGNSA. This CDR3 is 15 amino acids long. The CDR3 region is CASSLGRLGSETQYF. The DNA read from the CDR3 is TGTGCCAGCAGCCTAGGTCGGCTAGGAAGCGAGACC.

This clone was found many times. The CDR3 extends 3 residues past the end of the read, so its final part is completed from the germline J gene. The rearrangement joins TRBV6-1 to TRBJ2-1; D gene uncertain. Trimming removed 2 bases at V and 4 bases at J, with 3 bases between. The CDR3 consists of 12 residues. Looked up from germline, CDR1 is MNHNS and CDR2 is SASEGT. CDR3 protein: CASSELYNEQFF. The sequenced CDR3 bases are TGTGCCAGCAGTGAACTTTACAATGAG.

This clone appeared many times. The read finishes 3 residues shy of the CDR3 end, and the germline J gene is used to complete it. The chain recombines TRBV20-1 with TRBJ1-1; 11 bases align to TRBD1. The CDR3 has 16 residues. Germline V gene data show CDR1 as DFQATT and CDR2 as SNEGSKA (reference sequence). V lost 0 bases to trimming and J lost 5 bases; unmatched junction nucleotides: 8. The DNA read from the CDR3 is TGCAGTGCTAGAGATTCGGACAGGGGGCGAGGAACTGAA. Its protein product is CSARDSDRGRGTE. The full CDR3 is CSARDSDRGRGTEAFF.

This clone was counted many times. The read falls 3 residues short of the CDR3 end, and the missing part is taken from the germline J gene. The chain has TRBV5-1 and TRBJ2-7, with 9 bases that match TRBD1. The germline V gene encodes CDR1 SGHRS and CDR2 YFSETQ. V was clipped by 3 bases and J by 1 base; unmatched bases: 5. This CDR3 contains 15 residues. The CDR3: CASSWGTGSSYEQYF. The sequenced CDR3 bases are TGCGCCAGCAGCTGGGGGACAGGGTCATCCTACGAG.

This clone was seen at least ten times. The sequenced part of the CDR3 DNA is TGCGCCAGCAGCTTGGCCTCTGCAGGGCTGGTGGATGAG. Translating gives CASSLASAGLVDE. The whole CDR3 region reads CASSLASAGLVDEQFF. The chain employs TRBV5-1 and TRBJ2-1; TRBD1 is a possible D gene (5 bases). The sequenced fragment ends 3 residues before the CDR3 boundary, so the rest is inferred from the germline J gene. Per the germline V gene, CDR1 is SGHRS and CDR2 is YFSETQ. The CDR3 is made up of 16 amino acids. Trimming took 0 bases from V and 8 from J, leaving 18 bases between them.

This clone came up many times. The CDR3 goes on 3 residues after the read ends, and that part is filled in from the germline J gene. This chain joins TRBV5-4 and TRBJ1-1; 9 nucleotides align to TRBD1. The CDR3 length is 15 residues. Trimming at V came to 2 bases and at J to 3 bases, leaving 5 bases not matched to a gene. Germline V gene sequence: CDR1 SGHNT, CDR2 YYREEE (reference sequence). Here the CDR3 reads CASSFGGQGDTEAFF. The CDR3 DNA, read in part, is TGTGCCAGCAGCTTCGGGGGACAGGGAGACACTGAA.

This clone was recorded at least ten times. Read coverage stops 3 residues before the CDR3 terminus; the germline J gene supplies the remainder. The genes are TRBV12-3 or TRBV12-4 and TRBJ1-1, with a weak D call TRBD1 (6 bases). V was pared by 5 bases and J by 4 bases, with 20 bases between. The CDR3 runs 16 residues. This CDR3 is CASSRPLTGRGTEAFF. The CDR3 bases that were read are TGTGCCAGCAGTCGCCCCTTGACAGGCCGGGGCACTGAA.

This clone was seen at least ten times. Read sequence stops 3 residues before the CDR3 end, and the germline J gene provides the missing end. V is TRBV20-1 and J is TRBJ1-1; D gene ambiguous. With 5 bases removed from V and 0 bases from J, the gap between germline ends came to 10 bases. Germline assignment: CDR1 DFQATT and CDR2 SNEGSKA (reference sequence). The CDR3 covers 13 residues. The CDR3 DNA, read in part, is TGCAGTGCTTCACAAGATATGAACACTGAA. Translation gives CSASQDMNTE. The complete CDR3 reads CSASQDMNTEAFF.

This clone has ten or more counts. The read ends 3 residues shy of where the CDR3 ends; the end is completed using the germline J gene. The chain combines TRBV20-1 with TRBJ1-6, with a tentative D call TRBD1 (6 bases). The V end lost 2 bases, the J end lost 6 bases, and 11 bases lay between the germline ends. This CDR3 is 14 amino acids long. The V gene's germline CDR1 is DFQATT and CDR2 SNEGSKA (reference sequence). Incomplete CDR3 DNA: TGCAGTGCTAGAATGGGGGCTAGTAATTCACCC. Its translation is CSARMGASNSP. The entire CDR3 protein is CSARMGASNSPLHF.

There are many counts of this clone. From the germline J gene comes the end of the CDR3, since the read stops 3 residues before it. The chain recombines TRBV12-5 with TRBJ1-6; tentatively, D is TRBD1 (5 bases). The CDR3 loop spans 16 amino acids. V was cut by 4 bases and J by 0 bases, with 10 bases left in between. From germline, CDR1 is LGHNT and CDR2 FRNRAP. The CDR3 sequence: CASGSGRVSYNSPLHF. The DNA read from the CDR3 is TGTGCTAGTGGTTCCGGCAGGGTCTCCTATAATTCACCC.

This clone was observed many times. The read terminates 3 residues before the CDR3 end, so the remaining end is supplied by the germline J gene. The rearrangement joins TRBV10-3 to TRBJ2-3, with 9 bases matching TRBD2. The V gene end was trimmed by 0 bases and the J gene end by 5 bases; junction bases not matched to a gene: 3. CDR3 size: 15 residues. Germline assignment: CDR1 ENHRY and CDR2 SYGVKD. The sequenced CDR3 bases are TGTGCCATCAGTGAGTCGCTAGCGGGAATAGATACG. Encoded protein: CAISESLAGIDT. The full CDR3 reads CAISESLAGIDTQYF.